These T cell receptor beta chains were read from a single sample in a study of blood T cell repertoires in COVID-19. Sequencing used immunoSEQ multiplex PCR; TCRdb keeps in-frame clones, though not all of them. The repertoire consists of 95,000 to 120,000 clones, with about two thirds occurring once and the leading ten covering about 2%. Input material: peripheral blood. The receptors were gathered from a woman between 40 and 50 years old with acute or convalescent COVID-19. Both conserved end residues are part of each CDR3. D genes are given only for firm matches. Size tells how often a clone was seen (once, few, many) or the class of an expanded clone, and some rows leave it out.

clone size: many
J gene: TRBJ1-5
V gene: TRBV7-2
D gene: NA
CDR3 DNA: TGTGCCAGCAGCTTAGGAGACTACAGGGTACAGCCCCAGCATTTT
CDR3 protein: CASSLGDYRVQPQHF

clone size: NA
J gene: TRBJ1-2
V gene: TRBV4-1
D gene: NA
CDR3 DNA: TGCGCCAGCAGCCAACAGGGTAACTATGGCTACACCTTC
CDR3 protein: CASSQQGNYGYTF

clone size: NA
J gene: TRBJ2-1
V gene: TRBV10-3
D gene: NA
CDR3 DNA: TGTGCCACCGGCGAGGGGGGGGGCCCCAATGAGCAGTTCTTC
CDR3 protein: CATGEGGGPNEQFF

clone size: NA
J gene: TRBJ1-5
V gene: TRBV2
D gene: NA
CDR3 DNA: TGTGCCAGCAGCCGGACTGATAGCAATCAGCCCCAGCATTTT
CDR3 protein: CASSRTDSNQPQHF

clone size: NA
J gene: TRBJ2-5
V gene: TRBV3-1/TRBV3-2
D gene: TRBD2
CDR3 DNA: TGTGCCAGCAGCCAAGCACTAGCGGGGGGGGAGACCCAGTACTTC
CDR3 protein: CASSQALAGGETQYF

clone size: NA
J gene: TRBJ2-1
V gene: TRBV5-1
D gene: TRBD2
CDR3 DNA: TGCGCCAGCAGCTTACTAGCGGGGGGGCACGAGCAGTTCTTC
CDR3 protein: CASSLLAGGHEQFF

clone size: NA
J gene: TRBJ2-3
V gene: TRBV19
D gene: TRBD2
CDR3 DNA: TGTGCCAGTAGTATAGAGGCTAGCGGGCAGGATACGCAGTATTTT
CDR3 protein: CASSIEASGQDTQYF

clone size: NA
J gene: TRBJ2-7
V gene: TRBV24-1
D gene: NA
CDR3 DNA: TGTGCCACCAGACTACCCAGGGTGGGCTACGAGCAGTACTTC
CDR3 protein: CATRLPRVGYEQYF

clone size: NA
J gene: TRBJ1-5
V gene: TRBV28
D gene: NA
CDR3 DNA: TGTGCCAGCTTCCAGTATAGCAATCAGCCCCAGCATTTT
CDR3 protein: CASFQYSNQPQHF

clone size: NA
J gene: TRBJ1-1
V gene: TRBV28
D gene: NA
CDR3 DNA: TGTGCCAGCCAAAGTGGGGGCCCTGAAGCTTTCTTT
CDR3 protein: CASQSGGPEAFF

clone size: NA
J gene: TRBJ2-5
V gene: TRBV2
D gene: TRBD1
CDR3 DNA: TGTGCCAGCAGTGAAAGAGGGCAGGGGGCATGGGAGACCCAGTACTTC
CDR3 protein: CASSERGQGAWETQYF

clone size: NA
J gene: TRBJ2-5
V gene: TRBV28
D gene: TRBD1
CDR3 DNA: TGTGCCAGCAGTACCCCTTCAAAAGACAGGGGGCTACAAGAGACCCAGTACTTC
CDR3 protein: CASSTPSKDRGLQETQYF

clone size: NA
J gene: TRBJ2-5
V gene: TRBV6-5
D gene: TRBD2
CDR3 DNA: TGTGCCAGCAGGCCGGCGGGGGGCCAAGAGACCCAGTACTTC
CDR3 protein: CASRPAGGQETQYF

clone size: NA
J gene: TRBJ2-3
V gene: TRBV28
D gene: TRBD2
CDR3 DNA: TGTGCCAGCACCTTACGGCTAGCGGGGTCGGGAGATACGCAGTATTTT
CDR3 protein: CASTLRLAGSGDTQYF

clone size: few
J gene: TRBJ2-5
V gene: TRBV15
D gene: TRBD2
CDR3 DNA: TGTGCCACCAGCAGAGATCGGGCGCTAGCGGATCAACACTTC
CDR3 protein: CATSRDRALADQHF

clone size: once
J gene: TRBJ1-1
V gene: TRBV7-9
D gene: TRBD1
CDR3 DNA: TGTGCCAGCAGCTTAGCGGACAGGGAGTGGGGCTCCACTGAAGCTTTCTTT
CDR3 protein: CASSLADREWGSTEAFF

clone size: NA
J gene: TRBJ2-5
V gene: TRBV6-1
D gene: NA
CDR3 DNA: TGTGCCAGCAGTGAACAGGGAGAGACCCAGTACTTC
CDR3 protein: CASSEQGETQYF

clone size: NA
J gene: TRBJ2-3
V gene: TRBV29-1
D gene: TRBD2
CDR3 DNA: TGCAGCGTTACCCCGGGACTAGCGGGGGGGCTGAGCACAGATACGCAGTATTTT
CDR3 protein: CSVTPGLAGGLSTDTQYF

clone size: once
J gene: TRBJ1-6
V gene: TRBV2
D gene: NA
CDR3 DNA: TGTGCCAGCAGTGAAAATCAAGGGGCCGATTTATGGTCACCCCTCCACTTT
CDR3 protein: CASSENQGADLWSPLHF

clone size: once
J gene: TRBJ2-3
V gene: TRBV29-1
D gene: TRBD1
CDR3 DNA: TGCAGCGTGAGTGGGCCTGGGACAGTACTAGGCACAGATACGCAGTATTTT
CDR3 protein: CSVSGPGTVLGTDTQYF

clone size: NA
J gene: TRBJ2-5
V gene: TRBV19
D gene: TRBD1
CDR3 DNA: TGTGCCAGTAGTCAGGACAGGGAAGAGACCCAGTACTTC
CDR3 protein: CASSQDREETQYF

clone size: NA
J gene: TRBJ1-5
V gene: TRBV28
D gene: NA
CDR3 DNA: TGTGCCAGCGGCAATGTCCAGGTTCAGCCCCAGCATTTT
CDR3 protein: CASGNVQVQPQHF

clone size: few
J gene: TRBJ1-6
V gene: TRBV15
D gene: NA
CDR3 DNA: TGTGCCACCAGCAGAATACAGGATGGTAATTCACCCCTCCACTTT
CDR3 protein: CATSRIQDGNSPLHF

clone size: NA
J gene: TRBJ1-3
V gene: TRBV2
D gene: NA
CDR3 DNA: TGTGCCAGCTCTGGGTTGGGACTTGGAAACACCATATATTTT
CDR3 protein: CASSGLGLGNTIYF

clone size: few
J gene: TRBJ1-1
V gene: TRBV5-1
D gene: NA
CDR3 DNA: TGCGCCAGCAGCCCTTGGGGGGGAGTGGCAGGGTCGACCCCGCGCACTGAAGCTTTCTTT
CDR3 protein: CASSPWGGVAGSTPRTEAFF